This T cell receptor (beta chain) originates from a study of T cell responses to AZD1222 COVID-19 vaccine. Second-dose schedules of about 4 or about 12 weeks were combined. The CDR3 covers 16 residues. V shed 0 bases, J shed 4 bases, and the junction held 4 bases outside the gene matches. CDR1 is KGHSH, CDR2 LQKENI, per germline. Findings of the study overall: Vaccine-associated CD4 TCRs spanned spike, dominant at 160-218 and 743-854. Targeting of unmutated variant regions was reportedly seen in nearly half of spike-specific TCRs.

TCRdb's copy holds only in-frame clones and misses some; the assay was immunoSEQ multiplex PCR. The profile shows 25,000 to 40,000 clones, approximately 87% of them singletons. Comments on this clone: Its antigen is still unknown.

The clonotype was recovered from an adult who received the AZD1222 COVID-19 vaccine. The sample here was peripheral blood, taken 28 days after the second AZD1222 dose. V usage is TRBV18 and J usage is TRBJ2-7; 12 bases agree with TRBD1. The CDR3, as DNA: TGTGCCAGCTCACCACCGTTGGGACAGGGGGCATACGAGCAGTACTTC. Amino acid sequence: CASSPPLGQGAYEQYF. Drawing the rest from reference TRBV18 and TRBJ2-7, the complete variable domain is NAGVMQNPRHLVRRRGQEARLRCSPMKGHSHVYWYRQLPEEGLKFMVYLQKENIIDESGMPKERFSAEFPKEGPSILRIQQVVRGDSAAYFCASSPPLGQGAYEQYFGPGTRLTVT.